This T cell receptor beta chain was observed in a study of blood T cell repertoires in COVID-19. Study information: Both acute and convalescent COVID-19 samples were obtained from the United States, Italy and Spain.

In the original processing: Estimation of nucleated cell counts relied on the amplification of reference gene primers. Profiling relied on immunoSEQ multiplex PCR, and the TCRdb table lists in-frame clones only, not all of them. V, J and clone size are taken as reported in that table, and D and trimming were inferred from the DNA itself. The sample contains approximately 210,000 clones, around 80% of which appear only once. V was cut by 8 bases and J by 16 bases, with 15 bases left in between. Germline V gene sequence: CDR1 SNHLY, CDR2 FYNNEI. This CDR3 region has 10 residues. Participant age was roughly 18 to 95 years, and participants resided in fewer than 30 US areas. In assigning cohorts, the study relied on participant-reported clinical history.

The sample comprised PBMCs or T cells enriched from blood (not recorded which). The gene calls are TRBV2 and TRBJ2-1, with TRBD1 as a possible D gene (6 bases). The TCR originated in a man aged 25-45 years with acute COVID-19. In nucleotides, the CDR3 is TGTGCCAGCCTGGGGGCCTTCTTTTTCTTC. It codes for CASLGAFFFF.